This paragraph reports one T cell receptor beta chain. Its specific antigen is unknown. The input lacks base qualities; no much larger clone sits a single base away. This specimen comes from a study of cytomegalovirus exposure and HLA in healthy donors (dated by TCRdb to about 2017). For the study in its entirety: According to an earlier analysis of 587 of the donors, roughly 180 million T cells yielded some 110 million unique TCR beta sequences and about 280 Gb of sequence data. Around 300 gigabases of sequencing data and approximately 93 million unique TCR sequences were included in an early release covering roughly 700 HLA-typed donors. Among the approximately 400 genotyped donors, about 83% belonged to the genetic ancestry cluster associated with self-reported Caucasian donors. The study aimed to test whether cataloging public T cell receptors could reveal signatures of past pathogen exposure. The study profiled the T cell repertoires of 500 to 800 subjects by immunosequencing and related them to cytomegalovirus serostatus. Besides the first cohort of more than 650 subjects, a separate validation cohort made up of around 120 different subjects was used. To predict cytomegalovirus infection status, the study brought together high-throughput TCR immunosequencing, statistical association of individual TCRs with disease status, and machine learning. In a later analysis, previously published TCR beta repertoires from about 640 donors were re-analyzed and high-resolution HLA genotyping was added so that TCR occurrence patterns could be studied. Rather than using new phenotypic data, the later analysis identified candidate immune exposures from TCR beta sequences and from how often those sequences occurred across donors. To decide whether each TCR beta V gene segment behaved as functional or pseudogenic, an earlier analysis of some 600 of the donors relied on high-throughput TCR beta sequencing. Alongside the repertoire data, information on donor age, sex, ethnicity and CMV serostatus was compiled. A later genetic analysis used genome-wide SNP genotypes for about 65% of the roughly 670 donors, treating that subset as a discovery cohort. Every discovery cohort repertoire had been produced on one sequencing platform. HLA typing included class I and class II loci at four-digit resolution. The number of typed donors differed by locus: roughly 629-640 for A, B, C, DRB1 and DQB1; 522 for DQA1; roughly 600 for DPA1; and 450 to 480 for DPB1. Several DR-DQ haplotypes were handled as single units for association and clustering because linkage in the cohort was strong. Among under 450 genotyped donors of the cohort, an average of about 240,000 unique TCR beta nucleotide sequences were sequenced per donor, around a sixth of them non-productive.

From cysteine to phenylalanine, the CDR3 is 14 amino acids long. The only DNA kept is the CDR3, 42 bases in frame from the first base. V lost 2 bases and J lost 9 bases, and the count of bases not matched to a germline gene is 5. Taken from the germline V gene, the CDR1 and CDR2 loops are SGHTA and FQGNSA. The cohort comprised some 700 healthy bone marrow donors. At the time of sampling, all cohort members were nominally healthy, though unrecorded immune exposures were likely present. The donor was CMV seropositive and belonged to the group of 250 to 300 seropositive cohort members. Every donor gave a peripheral blood sample, and the peripheral blood mononuclear cells from that sample were used for TCR beta sequencing. The Qiagen DNeasy Blood Extraction Kit was used to extract genomic DNA from the blood cell samples. Libraries were made using the immunoSEQ multiplex PCR assay. The multiplex PCR relied on a mix of 60 forward primers for TCR Vbeta segments and 13 reverse primers for TCR Jbeta segments. Amplification of the CDR3 region of rearranged TCR beta genes was performed with a multiplex PCR assay on genomic DNA. Amplified TCR beta libraries were sequenced as 87-base-pair reads on the Illumina HiSeq System. In the source study's methods: Across the 500 to 850 repertoires, a later analysis counted 80 million or so unique TCR beta chains, 8.5 million to 12 million of which were shared by at least two donors. To remove PCR and sequencing errors, raw reads were error-corrected and collapsed into unique sequences using a nearest-neighbor algorithm that merged closely related sequences. To assign V, D and J gene segments, CDR3 sequences were aligned to IMGT reference sequences. For a sequence to be retained, a match of at least six nucleotides was required to both a V gene segment and a J gene segment. Rearrangements were called productive when the CDR3 lacked stop codons and stayed in frame with V and J; all others were non-productive. CDR3 was defined by IMGT convention, running from the second conserved V-encoded cysteine to the conserved J-encoded phenylalanine. Sequences without an unambiguous match to a single V gene segment were excluded from the earlier analysis of approximately 600 of the donors. An earlier analysis of almost 600 of the donors classified V segments as functional when productive rearrangements were above 56.7% and as segregating when the standard deviation between donors was above 5%. A statistical classification framework was built to diagnose cytomegalovirus status from the catalog of TCR beta chain sequences. V and J gene assignment, in a later analysis, came from comparing TCR nucleotide sequences with IMGT/GENE-DB human TR gene sequences. Using the TCRdist pipeline, a later analysis assigned CDR3 sequences along with most-parsimonious VDJ recombination scenarios. A later analysis defined each TCR beta chain by its CDR3 amino acid sequence plus V-gene family, and excluded reads lacking a unique V-gene family. To address suspected cross-contamination and a sequencing artifact, a later analysis removed 592 highly shared, low-generation-probability nucleotide sequences. A later analysis calculated a clonal expansion index for each public chain from normalized within-repertoire ranks of inferred template counts. A later analysis computed generation probabilities with a VDJ recombination model fitted to out-of-frame rearrangements, and checked the results against IGoR. Hypergeometric tests were used in a later analysis to score TCR-TCR, TCR-HLA and TCR-CMV co-occurrence, with a repertoire-size bias correction applied to the TCR pairs. In a later analysis, false discovery rates were estimated by permuting HLA or CMV assignments 20 times. In a later analysis, co-occurring TCRs were grouped using DBSCAN, and TCRdist sequence similarity was added for clustering within HLA-allele-positive subsets. Co-occurrence clustering excluded repertoires with fewer than 30,000 or more than 120,000 public chains, plus five with anomalous nucleotide sharing. The immuneACCESS repertoire file appears here via TCRdb, limited to in-frame rearrangements. These files lack a portion of the clones; in checked studies, under half of the deficit traces to unresolved V genes, and the cause of the others is not known. D and trimming were read from the DNA, whereas the V and J calls and clone size are those reported in that table. Counted in this sample were roughly 100,000 clones; under 80% of them appeared once. The leading ten clones occupy roughly 7% of the sample.

Results the study describes overall, beyond this receptor: CMV serostatus was the only immune exposure information available for the cohort. Compared with the roughly 700-donor mean, donors in an Asian-associated ancestry cluster had fewer N-insertions in productive TCRs, according to a later genetic analysis. Because some donors lacked HLA typing at each locus, the association tests relied only on the typed subset. At a false discovery rate of 0.05, a later analysis linked 16,000 or so TCR beta sequences to specific HLA alleles. Linkage disequilibrium might explain the correlated functional status among segregating V segments, but an unknown experimental factor could not be ruled out. It was suggested by the authors that the approach could potentially be generalized to other disease states and immunological phenotypes. A further reported finding was that TCR beta sequences accurately predicted the HLA-A and HLA-B alleles for most subjects in the first cohort. The earlier analysis of nearly 600 of the donors excluded roughly 16 rarely observed V segments, including chromosome 9 orphons, because counts were too low. Most TCR sequences were seen in very few donors, while some public TCRs were found in many individuals. A few of the identified cytomegalovirus-associated TCR beta chains were confirmed in vitro to be specific for cytomegalovirus antigens. The study listed 150 to 200 TCR beta chains as associated with cytomegalovirus. Sequencing depth was assumed to be roughly uniform across donors in the presence/absence analyses, though that assumption may not hold. In a later analysis, most CMV-associated TCR beta chains were found to appear HLA-restricted, with HLA associations seemingly driven largely by CMV exposure. Compared with equally common non-associated chains, HLA-associated TCR beta chains in a later analysis were more clonally expanded and had lower generation probabilities. A cluster of highly shared sequence variants was judged likely to be a technical artifact of the sequencing pipeline. This cohort had only TCR beta chains sequenced, and the lack of alpha or paired-chain data limited which features could be detected. Because the 87-base-pair reads could not distinguish some IMGT-functional V segments, including TRBV6-2 and TRBV6-3, those segments were excluded. Strong co-occurrence of HLA alleles, especially DR and DQ, made assigning TCR associations to individual alleles difficult. According to a later analysis, parvovirus B19, influenza, CMV and Epstein-Barr virus appeared linked to several top co-occurrence clusters. Broadly in line with IMGT annotations, most TCR beta V segments showed up in productive rearrangements about 87% or about 30% of the time in an earlier analysis of around 600 of the donors. V-gene and J-gene trimming of TCR beta chains was associated with a missense DCLRE1C variant in a later genetic analysis, and the association was replicated in an independent cohort. Cytomegalovirus status was reported to be diagnosed by the classifier with high specificity and sensitivity in both the original and validation cohorts. A later analysis found that TCR association rates varied across HLA loci, with DRB1 alleles showing the most associated TCRs and HLA-C alleles the fewest.

Sequencing was carried out using PBMCs. The TCR originated in a man aged 40-50 years in good health and CMV-seropositive. The sequence is built from TRBV7-2 and TRBJ2-1; TRBD2 matches 9 bases in the middle. Here is the DNA: TGTGCCAGCAGCTTACCAGCGGGAGGCAGTGAGCAGTTCTTC. The resulting protein is CASSLPAGGSEQFF.